The T cell receptor beta chain described here comes from a study of response to subunit inactivated influenza vaccine. Study results and limitations: Authors suggested seasonal influenza vaccinations each recruit few new T cells.

Per germline, CDR1 MNHEY and CDR2 SVGEGT. The CDR3 sequence is 17 residues long. The V segment lost 2 bases and the J segment 5 bases; nucleotides outside the gene matches: 7. This clonotype was seen more than once but under ten times. Its antigen is as yet unknown. TCRdb recomputed calls from the RT-PCR reads with MiXCR, one row per CDR3 protein. The sample records around 750,000 distinct CDR3 sequences, about 20% being singletons. The chain recombines TRBV6-2 or TRBV6-3 with TRBJ2-1; 12 bases line up with TRBD2. This sequence originates from a man aged 50-60 years who received an inactivated influenza vaccine. Sequenced here: PBMCs from blood, sampled 5 days after vaccination. CDR3 nucleotide sequence: TGTGCCAGCAGTTACCCCCGGACTAGCGGGGACAACAATGAGCAGTTCTTC. Protein: CASSYPRTSGDNNEQFF.